The 30 T cell receptor beta chains reported below all come from one sample, sequenced in a study of T-cell memory formation after mild COVID-19. Each CDR3 protein gets one entry after TCRdb re-called the 5' RACE reads with MiXCR. In the table there are about 190,000 distinct CDR3 sequences, about 16% of which are singletons. The sequencing sample was made of PBMCs or a T cell subset sorted from them (not recorded which). The receptors were sampled from an adult woman who had mild COVID-19 (a few samples of this study predate the infection). Cell type and time point are not known.

This clonotype was detected only once. The chain carries TRBV10-3 and TRBJ2-7; D is possibly TRBD1 or TRBD2 (6 bases each). The CDR3 totals 14 residues. The germline V gene encodes CDR1 ENHRY and CDR2 SYGVKD. V lost 0 bases and J lost 4, with 10 bases in between. The CDR3: CAISESKGGYEQYF. Here the CDR3 DNA reads TGTGCCATCAGTGAGTCGAAGGGGGGATACGAGCAGTACTTC.

Only a few counts were recorded for this clonotype. V gene TRBV5-1 combines with J gene TRBJ1-5, with TRBD1 matching over 7 bases. In germline, CDR1 is SGHRS, CDR2 YFSETQ. CDR3 size: 15 residues. V was pared by 1 base and J by 6 bases, with 7 bases of the junction left unmatched. The CDR3 region is CASSLTGANGQPQHF. In DNA, the CDR3 is TGCGCCAGCAGCTTGACAGGGGCTAATGGTCAGCCCCAGCATTTT.

The chain employs TRBV6-5 and TRBJ2-1; 11 bases fit TRBD2. V dropped 4 bases and J dropped 6; count of bases not matched to a gene: 5. Germline V CDR1 and CDR2: MNHEY, SVGAGI. This CDR3 comprises 15 residues. CDR3 protein: CASSLTSGAINEQFF. Written as DNA, the CDR3 is TGTGCCAGCAGTTTGACTAGCGGGGCCATCAATGAGCAGTTCTTC.

This clonotype was recorded at least ten times. The chain combines TRBV10-3 with TRBJ2-7; a weak D match, TRBD1 (8 bases). The CDR3 is 15 amino acids. CDR1 is ENHRY, CDR2 SYGVKD, per germline. The V end was cut by 0 bases, the J end by 2 bases, with 11 bases between. Written as DNA, the CDR3 is TGTGCCATCAGTGAGTCAGCGGGACAGGCCTACGAGCAGTACTTC. This translates into CAISESAGQAYEQYF.

This clonotype was detected a few times. The rearrangement links TRBV5-1 to TRBJ1-4, with D possibly TRBD1 on 6 matching bases. CDR3 length: 15 amino acids. V was cut by 4 bases and J by 7 bases, with 17 bases left in between. Germline V gene data show CDR1 as SGHRS and CDR2 as YFSETQ. In DNA, the CDR3 is TGCGCCAGCAGCACCGAACAGGGCTCTGGTGAAAAACTGTTTTTT. Protein product: CASSTEQGSGEKLFF.

As DNA, the CDR3 is TGTGCCAGCAGTTACTCGGAAGACGGAGGTGGAGAGCAGTACTTC. Translated, it gives CASSYSEDGGGEQYF. V usage is TRBV6-2 or TRBV6-3 and J usage is TRBJ2-7; tentatively, D is TRBD2 (5 bases). Looked up from germline, CDR1 is MNHEY and CDR2 is SVGEGT. The ends were cut back, 0 bases at V and 7 bases at J, with 16 bases in the middle. This CDR3 has 15 amino acids.

This clonotype appeared a few times. The CDR3 reads CASKLGSNQPQHF. CDR3 bases: TGTGCCAGCAAATTAGGCAGCAATCAGCCCCAGCATTTT. This chain joins TRBV12-3 or TRBV12-4 and TRBJ1-5; D is uncertain. The ends were cut back, 7 bases at V and 1 base at J, with 8 bases in the middle. The CDR3 loop spans 13 amino acids.

This clonotype was recorded many times. This chain connects TRBV6-5 to TRBJ2-3; D is tentatively TRBD1 or TRBD2 (6 bases each). The CDR3 covers 13 residues. The V gene lost 6 bases and the J gene lost 1 base, with 8 bases spanning the gap. Germline lookup yields CDR1 MNHEY and CDR2 SVGAGI. The CDR3 region has the DNA TGTGCCAGCAGCCGGGGGCGCACAGATACGCAGTATTTT. Residues: CASSRGRTDTQYF.

This clonotype was observed a single time. The chain's CDR3 is CASTEQGLAEYNEQFF. CDR3 nucleotide sequence: TGCGCCAGCACCGAGCAAGGGCTAGCGGAATACAATGAGCAGTTCTTC. The chain combines TRBV5-1 with TRBJ2-1; 7 nucleotides match TRBD2. This CDR3 spans 16 amino acids. Germline trimming cut 6 bases from V and 4 bases from J; bases unmatched to any gene: 13. Germline CDR1 reads SGHRS; CDR2 reads YFSETQ.

A few counts support this clonotype. V and J are TRBV7-8 and TRBJ2-7, with D unresolved. Germline-derived CDR1 and CDR2 are SGHVS and FQNEAQ. The ends were cut back, 1 base at V and 4 bases at J, with 11 bases in the middle. This CDR3 contains 14 residues. CDR3 protein: CASSLVWQNYEQYF. The CDR3 nucleotides read TGTGCCAGCAGCTTAGTATGGCAGAATTACGAGCAGTACTTC.

The chain combines TRBV6-2 or TRBV6-3 with TRBJ2-7, with TRBD1 matching 9 bases. Germline V gene data show CDR1 as MNHEY and CDR2 as SVGEGT. With V trimmed by 4 bases and J by 4 bases, 5 bases remained unmatched. The CDR3 sequence is 14 residues long. This CDR3 is CASSWGTGSYEQYF. For the CDR3, the DNA is TGTGCCAGCAGTTGGGGGACAGGGTCGTACGAGCAGTACTTC.

The chain links TRBV6-2 or TRBV6-3 to TRBJ1-5, with unresolved D. The ends were cut back, 4 bases at V and 2 bases at J, with 9 bases in the middle. From germline, CDR1 is MNHEY and CDR2 SVGEGT. The CDR3 runs 14 residues. The CDR3 reads CASSSYSGNQPQHF. CDR3 nucleotide sequence: TGTGCCAGCAGTTCTTACAGTGGCAATCAGCCCCAGCATTTT.

J is TRBJ1-1 and V is TRBV29-1; a possible D gene is TRBD1 (6 bases). CDR1 is SQVTM, CDR2 ANQGSEA, per germline. V was trimmed by 7 bases and J by 1 base, leaving 13 bases between them. CDR3 length equals 13 residues. The CDR3 nucleotides read TGCAGCGGGGCCGGACAGCAGAACACTGAAGCTTTCTTT. Amino acids: CSGAGQQNTEAFF.

This clonotype has a handful of counts. This chain uses TRBV7-3 with TRBJ1-1; D unclear. The CDR3 has 14 residues. Looked up from germline, CDR1 is SGHTA and CDR2 is FQGTGA. V was pared by 10 bases and J by 2 bases, with 17 bases between. The CDR3 reads CATKQNPGNTEAFF. The CDR3, as DNA: TGTGCCACCAAGCAGAACCCGGGAAACACTGAAGCTTTCTTT.

The V gene is TRBV19, the J gene TRBJ2-5, with 13 bases aligning to TRBD2. Germline V gene lookup returns CDR1 LNHDA and CDR2 SQIVND (reference sequence). V lost 3 bases to trimming and J lost 7 bases; unmatched junction nucleotides: 8. The CDR3 has 16 residues. CDR3 sequence (DNA): TGTGCCAGTAGTATTAGGACTAGCGGGAGATTACGGACCCAGTACTTC. It translates to CASSIRTSGRLRTQYF.

This clonotype was picked up a small number of times. V is TRBV20-1 and J is TRBJ1-2; the match to TRBD1 covers 7 bases. J was trimmed by 0 bases and V by 4 bases; bases with no gene match: 5. Germline values: CDR1 DFQATT, CDR2 SNEGSKA (reference sequence). The CDR3 runs to 14 residues. CDR3 DNA sequence: TGCAGTGCTACGGGGACAGCCGCTAACTATGGCTACACCTTC. This translates into CSATGTAANYGYTF.

The chain joins TRBV7-8 to TRBJ1-2; 9 positions match TRBD1. Germline loops: CDR1 SGHVS, CDR2 FQNEAQ. CDR3 length equals 15 residues. V shed 5 bases, J shed 1 base, and the junction held 5 bases outside the gene matches. The CDR3 DNA reads as TGTGCCAGCAGCGCCCCGACAGGGGGTAACTATGGCTACACCTTC. This gives the protein CASSAPTGGNYGYTF. The full variable domain, its missing parts supplied by reference TRBV7-8 and TRBJ1-2, is GAGVSQSPRYKVAKRGQDVALRCDPISGHVSLFWYQQALGQGPEFLTYFQNEAQLDKSGLPSDRFFAERPEGSVSTLKIQRTQQEDSAVYLCASSAPTGGNYGYTFGSGTRLTVV.

The J gene is TRBJ2-7, the V gene TRBV28; D is possibly TRBD1 (5 bases). Germline assignment: CDR1 MDHEN and CDR2 SYDVKM. Trimming left V 5 bases short and J 2 bases short, with 13 bases between. The CDR3 contains 14 residues. The CDR3 DNA is TGTGCCAGCAGTCAAAGCGACAGCACCTACGAGCAGTACTTC. Protein product: CASSQSDSTYEQYF. Together with reference TRBV28 and TRBJ2-7, the CDR3 gives the full variable domain: DVKVTQSSRYLVKRTGEKVFLECVQDMDHENMFWYRQDPGLGLRLIYFSYDVKMKEKGDIPEGYSVSREKKERFSLILESASTNQTSMYLCASSQSDSTYEQYFGPGTRLTVT.

This clonotype was picked up a small number of times. The rearrangement uses TRBV5-1 and TRBJ1-1; no clear D gene. The V end was cut by 4 bases, the J end by 0 bases, with 19 bases between. CDR1 and CDR2 (germline): SGHRS, YFSETQ. CDR3 length: 17 amino acids. The CDR3 region is CASSLRSQAILNTEAFF. DNA of the CDR3: TGCGCCAGCAGCCTCCGATCCCAGGCAATCCTGAACACTGAAGCTTTCTTT.

This clonotype has a count of ten or more. The CDR3: CASSLSGELFF. The CDR3 coding sequence is TGTGCCAGCAGCTTATCCGGGGAGCTGTTTTTT. This chain links TRBV7-9 with TRBJ2-2; D remains ambiguous. The CDR3 consists of 11 residues. Germline CDR1 is SEHNR and CDR2 is FQNEAQ (reference sequence). V was shortened by 2 bases and J by 6 bases, with 1 base between the two germline ends. The whole variable domain, filled in from reference TRBV7-9 and TRBJ2-2, reads DTGVSQNPRHKITKRGQNVTFRCDPISEHNRLYWYRQTLGQGPEFLTYFQNEAQLEKSRLLSDRFSAERPKGSFSTLEIQRTEQGDSAMYLCASSLSGELFFGEGSRLTVL.

This clonotype was found a few times. The V gene is TRBV30, the J gene TRBJ2-3, with unresolved D. With 0 bases removed from V and 2 bases from J, the gap between germline ends came to 9 bases. The CDR3 extends over 14 amino acids. Germline lookup yields CDR1 GTSNPN and CDR2 SVGIG (reference sequence). The CDR3 region is CAWSVGAYTDTQYF. The CDR3 nucleotides are TGTGCCTGGAGTGTAGGAGCGTACACAGATACGCAGTATTTT. The full variable domain, in which reference TRBV30 and TRBJ2-3 provide the parts outside the CDR3, is SQTIHQWPATLVQPVGSPLSLECTVEGTSNPNLYWYRQAAGRGLQLLFYSVGIGQISSEVPQNLSASRPQDRQFILSSKKLLLSDSGFYLCAWSVGAYTDTQYFGPGTRLTVL.

The V call is TRBV7-9, the J call TRBJ1-3, with 10 bases identical to TRBD1. The V segment lost 5 bases and the J segment 8 bases; nucleotides outside the gene matches: 9. Germline V lookup: CDR1 SEHNR, CDR2 FQNEAQ (reference sequence). The CDR3 is made up of 15 amino acids. This chain's CDR3 is CASSRSTGGLDTIYF. The CDR3 DNA reads as TGTGCCAGCAGCCGGTCGACAGGGGGCCTGGACACCATATATTTT.

V gene TRBV3-1 combines with J gene TRBJ1-2, with 8 bases identical to TRBD1. This CDR3 contains 16 residues. Looked up from germline, CDR1 is LGHDT and CDR2 is YNNKEL (reference sequence). Trimming at V came to 6 bases and at J to 0 bases, leaving 9 bases not matched to a gene. The CDR3 loop is CASSPTQGVPNYGYTF. CDR3 bases: TGTGCCAGCAGTCCGACACAGGGGGTACCTAACTATGGCTACACCTTC.

This clonotype was seen at least ten times. The V and J genes are TRBV9 and TRBJ1-4, with D uncertain. Germline CDR1 reads SGDLS; CDR2 reads YYNGEE. The ends were cut back, 0 bases at V and 5 bases at J, with 11 bases in the middle. The CDR3 loop spans 15 amino acids. The CDR3 loop is CASSVGTVENEKLFF. The CDR3 DNA follows: TGTGCCAGCAGCGTAGGCACGGTGGAGAATGAAAAACTGTTTTTT.

The CDR3 spells CASSRAGTSSREQYF. In DNA, the CDR3 is TGTGCCAGCAGCCGAGCGGGGACATCGAGTCGAGAGCAGTACTTC. The chain carries TRBV12-3 or TRBV12-4 and TRBJ2-7, with a weak D call TRBD2 (7 bases). V shed 6 bases and J shed 7 bases, with 22 bases lying between them. This CDR3 is built from 15 residues.

The chain uses TRBV15 and TRBJ2-4; no reliable D call. The CDR3 has 14 amino acids. Germline lookup yields CDR1 LNHNV and CDR2 YYDKDF (reference sequence). V was trimmed by 4 bases and J by 8 bases, leaving 15 bases between them. The CDR3 DNA is TGTGCCACCAGCACCCCGGAACGAGGTCACATTCAGTACTTC. It is translated as CATSTPERGHIQYF.

The V call is TRBV24-1, the J call TRBJ2-5; 10 nucleotides line up with TRBD2. From germline, CDR1 is KGHDR and CDR2 SFDVKD. With V trimmed by 3 bases and J by 2 bases, 14 bases remained unmatched. This CDR3 has 19 amino acids. CDR3 in amino acids: CATSDPAGGPFLAQETQYF. The CDR3 DNA is TGTGCCACCAGTGATCCAGCGGGGGGGCCTTTTTTGGCACAAGAGACCCAGTACTTC.

This clonotype was seen a few times. As DNA, the CDR3 is TGTGCCAGCAGTGAATTGGCGTTTAATTCACCCCTCCACTTT. Translation: CASSELAFNSPLHF. The gene calls are TRBV6-1 and TRBJ1-6; unclear D gene. Per the germline V gene, CDR1 is MNHNS and CDR2 is SASEGT. This CDR3 has 14 amino acids. The V gene lost 2 bases and the J gene lost 6 bases, with 8 bases spanning the gap.

This clonotype has just a few counts. The chain is built from TRBV12-3 or TRBV12-4 and TRBJ1-5; 10 bases are a match to TRBD1. CDR3 length: 16 residues. V lost 4 bases to trimming and J lost 5 bases; unmatched junction nucleotides: 8. CDR3 loop: CASSSTRQGADQPQHF. The DNA for the CDR3 is TGTGCCAGCAGTTCGACCCGACAGGGGGCCGATCAGCCCCAGCATTTT.

This chain uses TRBV29-1 with TRBJ1-1, with TRBD1 as a possible D gene (6 bases). The CDR3 consists of 13 residues. Germline V gene data show CDR1 as SQVTM and CDR2 as ANQGSEA. Deletions cut 7 bases from V and 1 base from J, with 13 bases between. CDR3 DNA: TGCAGCGCCCCGAAGGACAGGAACACTGAAGCTTTCTTT. Its protein is CSAPKDRNTEAFF. Combining the CDR3 with reference TRBV29-1 and TRBJ1-1 gives the whole variable domain SAVISQKPSRDICQRGTSLTIQCQVDSQVTMMFWYRQQPGQSLTLIATANQGSEATYESGFVIDKFPISRPNLTFSTLTVSNMSPEDSSIYLCSAPKDRNTEAFFGQGTRLTVV.